This TCR beta chain was found in a study of cytomegalovirus exposure and HLA in healthy donors. Germline trimming cut 5 bases from V and 6 bases from J; bases unmatched to any gene: 3. The CDR3 contains 13 residues. Germline V gene lookup returns CDR1 MRHNA and CDR2 SNTAGT. Findings and limits, study-wide: A link between a missense DCLRE1C variant and TCR beta V- and J-gene trimming emerged from a later analysis. A later analysis found that most CMV-associated TCR beta chains appeared HLA-restricted. Being indistinguishable, some V segments were excluded, TRBV6-2 and TRBV6-3 among them. Cytomegalovirus-associated TCR beta chains were listed, numbering roughly 150.

Use of 60 Vbeta and 13 Jbeta primers characterized the PCR. The protocol was immunoSEQ multiplex PCR, while the TCRdb copy is restricted to in-frame clones and leaves out a portion. The sample has some 130,000 clones; roughly three quarters are singletons. Notes on this clone: Its target is unknown.

Sequencing was done on a sample of PBMCs. The genes are TRBV6-4 and TRBJ2-1; 8 bases match TRBD2. The sequence was collected from a woman aged 18-35 years in good health and CMV-seronegative. The CDR3 sequence: CASSTGTSNEQFF. CDR3 nucleotide sequence: TGTGCCAGCAGTACCGGGACTAGCAATGAGCAGTTCTTC.